Following are 14 T cell receptor beta chains from one sample sequenced in a study of control samples from healthy donors and cancer patients. Libraries were prepared by immunoSEQ multiplex PCR; TCRdb keeps only in-frame clonotypes and omits some of them. The sample has around 59,000 clones, roughly 90% seen once. The sequencing sample was made of PBMCs. The receptors were gathered from a man aged 35 to 55 with colorectal cancer.

The gene calls are TRBV3-1 (or the pseudogene TRBV3-2) and TRBJ2-5, with 16 bases fitting TRBD2. Unmatched junction bases numbered 9, after V lost 3 bases and J lost 5 bases. The CDR3 contains 18 residues. CDR1 LGHDT and CDR2 YNNKEL come from the germline V gene (reference sequence). This CDR3 reads CASSHEPGLAGGRETQYF. The CDR3 region has the DNA TGTGCCAGCAGCCACGAACCGGGACTAGCGGGGGGGCGGGAGACCCAGTACTTC.

As DNA, the CDR3 is TGTGCCAGTAGTAAGCGACGACAGGGGGCGGCAACTAATGAAAAACTGTTTTTT. Protein product: CASSKRRQGAATNEKLFF. The J gene is TRBJ1-4, the V gene TRBV19; TRBD1 agrees at 10 bases. V trimming: 4 bases; J trimming: 0 bases; junction bases outside the gene matches: 8. The CDR3 is 18 residues long. Germline loops: CDR1 LNHDA, CDR2 SQIVND (reference sequence).

V is TRBV7-2 and J is TRBJ1-3, with TRBD1 matching over 8 bases. In germline, CDR1 is SGHTA, CDR2 FQGNSA. V dropped 3 bases and J dropped 3; count of bases not matched to a gene: 1. The CDR3 spans 14 residues. DNA for the CDR3: TGTGCCAGCAGCTTGGACAGGGTTGGAAACACCATATATTTT. It yields the protein CASSLDRVGNTIYF.

This chain uses TRBV19 with TRBJ2-3, with a possible D match to TRBD2 (5 bases). Trimming removed 2 bases at V and 4 bases at J, with 10 bases between. This CDR3 spans 14 amino acids. Germline V gene data show CDR1 as LNHDA and CDR2 as SQIVND (reference sequence). DNA of the CDR3: TGTGCCAGTAGTATATACGCCGGGGCAGATACGCAGTATTTT. Translation: CASSIYAGADTQYF.

The DNA for the CDR3 is TGCGCCAGCAGTTCCCAGGGGCCGGCCTACAATGAGCAGTTCTTC. Its protein product is CASSSQGPAYNEQFF. This chain uses TRBV5-1 with TRBJ2-1; perhaps TRBD1 as D (6 bases). V was clipped by 5 bases and J by 2 bases, with 14 bases between them. Germline V CDR1 and CDR2: SGHRS, YFSETQ. The CDR3 is 15 amino acids.

In nucleotides, the CDR3 is TGTGCCAGCAGCCAAATGATAGTTGCCCTCGGGAACACTGAAGCTTTCTTT. This encodes CASSQMIVALGNTEAFF. The chain has TRBV14 and TRBJ1-1, with unresolved D. There are 17 residues in the CDR3. The germline V gene has CDR1 SGHDN and CDR2 FVKESK. V dropped 2 bases and J dropped 1 base, with 17 bases sitting between them.

V is TRBV7-9 and J is TRBJ2-7; no clear D gene. Trimming removed 4 bases from V and 7 bases from J, with 11 bases in between. The CDR3 loop spans 12 amino acids. Per the germline V gene, CDR1 is SEHNR and CDR2 is FQNEAQ (reference sequence). The DNA of the CDR3 is TGTGCCAGCAGCTCCAGTTTGGGGGAGCAGTACTTC. It translates to CASSSSLGEQYF.

The chain uses TRBV9 and TRBJ2-7, with D possibly matching TRBD2 (5 bases). CDR1 is SGDLS and CDR2 is YYNGEE in the germline V gene. V was trimmed by 0 bases and J by 0 bases, leaving 10 bases between them. CDR3 length: 15 amino acids. For the CDR3, the DNA is TGTGCCAGCAGCGTAGAACCGGGGAGCTCCTACGAGCAGTACTTC. Translating gives CASSVEPGSSYEQYF.

The genes are TRBV29-1 and TRBJ1-3, with 8 bases matching TRBD1. The CDR3 extends over 17 amino acids. V shed 7 bases, J shed 0 bases, and the junction held 14 bases outside the gene matches. CDR1 and CDR2 (germline): SQVTM, ANQGSEA. This chain's CDR3 is CSAIIQGQDSSGNTIYF. The DNA for the CDR3 is TGCAGCGCTATTATTCAGGGACAGGACTCCTCTGGAAACACCATATATTTT.

This clone appeared once. The chain has TRBV6-1 and TRBJ1-1; weak D call: TRBD1 (5 bases). Germline-derived CDR1 and CDR2 are MNHNS and SASEGT. The CDR3 has 13 residues. V was pared by 2 bases and J by 6 bases, with 10 bases between. CDR3 residues: CASSEIGRAEAFF. The CDR3 DNA reads as TGTGCCAGCAGTGAAATAGGCAGGGCTGAAGCTTTCTTT.

The V call is TRBV12-5, the J call TRBJ2-7; D unclear. Germline CDR1 and CDR2: LGHNT and FRNRAP. Trimming shortened V by 6 bases and J by 5 bases, and 17 bases separated the two germline ends. CDR3 length: 14 residues. CDR3 protein: CASGDGRRVNEQYF. DNA for the CDR3: TGTGCTAGTGGGGACGGAAGAAGGGTAAACGAGCAGTACTTC.

The chain joins TRBV4-3 to TRBJ1-2, with D uncertain. V shed 0 bases and J shed 11 bases, with 13 bases lying between them. CDR3 length: 13 residues. Germline assignment: CDR1 LGHNA and CDR2 YSLEER. Here the CDR3 reads CASSQDRIASYTF. Written as DNA, the CDR3 is TGCGCCAGCAGCCAAGATCGGATAGCTTCATACACCTTC.

The chain has TRBV27 and TRBJ1-2, with a possible D match to TRBD1 (5 bases). V dropped 4 bases and J dropped 8 bases, with 17 bases sitting between them. Germline V gene sequence: CDR1 MNHEY, CDR2 SMNVEV (reference sequence). This CDR3 contains 14 residues. CDR3 bases: TGTGCCAGCAGTTCCAATACCCGGGGGGGAGGCTACACCTTC. This sequence encodes CASSSNTRGGGYTF.

The V call is TRBV5-6, the J call TRBJ2-3, with 8 bases fitting TRBD1. V was pared by 2 bases and J by 4 bases, with 3 bases of the junction left unmatched. Germline values: CDR1 SGHDT, CDR2 YYEEEE. CDR3 length: 14 amino acids. In nucleotides, the CDR3 is TGTGCCAGCAGCTTCGGACAGGGCTCAGATACGCAGTATTTT. It specifies CASSFGQGSDTQYF.